This TCR beta chain came from a study of cytomegalovirus exposure and HLA in healthy donors. Study-level findings and limits: A few CMV-associated chains were confirmed in vitro to be specific for CMV antigens. Common viral pathogens were later found to be apparently linked to several of the most significant clusters.

Primers included in the PCR were 60 Vbeta and 13 Jbeta primers. The protocol was immunoSEQ multiplex PCR, while the TCRdb copy is restricted to in-frame clones and leaves out a portion. The specimen's table records tens of thousands of clones. The germline CDR1 and CDR2 sequences are MNHNS and SASEGT. V was cut by 8 bases and J by 5 bases, with 15 bases left in between. This CDR3 has 13 residues. Points on this clone: Its antigen is not known.

The V and J genes are TRBV6-1 and TRBJ1-1, with D possibly matching TRBD1 (6 bases). The receptor was derived from a woman aged 40 to 50 in good health and CMV-seropositive. The sequencing input was PBMCs. DNA of the CDR3: TGTGCCAGCCACAGGGATGGGGGTACTGAAGCTTTCTTT. Amino acids: CASHRDGGTEAFF.